This TCR beta chain was observed in a study of post-analysis software for immune sequencing data (dated by TCRdb to between 2014 and 2017). For the study in its entirety: Disease courses on record covered relapsing-remitting, secondary progressive and progressive-relapsing multiple sclerosis, though some patients had no subtype annotation. The multiple sclerosis patient repertoires were compared with more than 10 previously published healthy control repertoires from donors aged about 6 to 28 years. A subset of samples was prepared in parallel using single-end sample barcoding, then pooled and co-amplified after Illumina adapter ligation. Paper-wide results and their limitations: The multiple sclerosis patient group was slightly younger than the control group. Direct clustering with F measure revealed strong co-clustering of samples prepared in the same batch, which led to a batch-effect correction. Patients showed significantly higher frequencies than controls for five TRBV segments, among them TRBV5-6, TRBV5-1 and TRBV20-1. Significantly lower normalized Chao1 diversity was found in multiple sclerosis patients than in controls, suggesting substantial peripheral T-cell clonal expansion.

The library was made by PCR. Sequenced using an Illumina HiSeq 2500. Unique molecular identifiers were incorporated into TCR beta cDNA libraries to reduce PCR and sequencing biases. Per 1 to 10 million input T cells, roughly 0.5 million cDNA molecules were obtained, such that each molecule approximated one T cell. The same protocol used for the earlier healthy control dataset was applied to prepare and sequence the patient libraries. Samples belonging to the same batch were prepared together, multiplexed and sequenced on a shared HiSeq lane. Per the authors' processing: MIGEC was used to process the raw barcoded reads, and molecular identifier groups with only a single read were discarded before consensus assembly and CDR3 extraction. VDJtools was used for post-analysis of the clonotype tables, with diversity normalized by down-sampling every dataset to the smallest sample size. In repertoire overlap clustering, CDR3 amino acid sequences, but not nucleotide sequences, were matched to correct batch-related cross-sample contamination. The raw public data were reprocessed by TCRdb itself: fastp quality trimming at Q25, MiXCR clonotype calling, in-frame beta chains only. Rows merge per CDR3 protein into single entries with the most common DNA and genes. TCRdb, not the original authors, processed these V and J calls. The table for this sample lists approximately 730,000 distinct CDR3 sequences; under 60% of them were counted only once. The ten largest make up around 4.7% of the sample.

A word on this clonotype: Its target antigen remains unknown. Per-nucleotide qualities are absent, and no much larger clonotype sits a single base away.

The CDR3 measures 13 amino acids from cysteine to phenylalanine. Just the 39-base CDR3 DNA is kept, in frame starting at base 1. Trimming at the junction amounts to 3 bases on V and 6 bases on J, and the germline ends lie 13 bases apart. Taken from the germline V gene, the CDR1 and CDR2 loops are SGDLS and YYNGEE. To demonstrate the VDJtools post-analysis software, the study profiled TCR beta repertoires from the peripheral blood of about a dozen young patients with multiple sclerosis. The multiple sclerosis patients were children and adolescents ranging in age from roughly 6 to 15 years. The sequenced sample consisted of blood. This TCR derives from a girl between 10 and 17 years old with multiple sclerosis. The chain is encoded by TRBV9 joined to TRBJ2-7, with the D gene uncertain. The CDR3 here reads CASSAPLGSEQYF. At the DNA level, the sequence is TGTGCCAGCAGCGCACCCCTTGGAAGCGAGCAGTACTTC. Beyond the CDR3, the reference TRBV9 and TRBJ2-7 genes provide the residues; the full variable domain reads: DSGVTQTPKHLITATGQRVTLRCSPRSGDLSVYWYQQSLDQGLQFLIQYYNGEERAKGNILERFSAQQFPDLHSELNLSSLELGDSALYFCASSAPLGSEQYFGPGTRLTVT.